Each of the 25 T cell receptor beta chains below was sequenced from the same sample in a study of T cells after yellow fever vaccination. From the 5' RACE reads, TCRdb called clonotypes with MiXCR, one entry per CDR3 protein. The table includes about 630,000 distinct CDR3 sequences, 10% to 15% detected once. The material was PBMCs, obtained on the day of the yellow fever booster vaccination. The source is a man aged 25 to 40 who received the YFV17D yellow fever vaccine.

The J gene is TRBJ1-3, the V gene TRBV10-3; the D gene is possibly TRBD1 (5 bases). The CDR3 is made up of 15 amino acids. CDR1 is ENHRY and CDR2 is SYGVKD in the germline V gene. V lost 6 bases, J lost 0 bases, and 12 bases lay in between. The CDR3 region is CAIRLEGTSGNTIYF. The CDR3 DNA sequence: TGTGCCATCAGACTGGAAGGGACCTCTGGAAACACCATATATTTT.

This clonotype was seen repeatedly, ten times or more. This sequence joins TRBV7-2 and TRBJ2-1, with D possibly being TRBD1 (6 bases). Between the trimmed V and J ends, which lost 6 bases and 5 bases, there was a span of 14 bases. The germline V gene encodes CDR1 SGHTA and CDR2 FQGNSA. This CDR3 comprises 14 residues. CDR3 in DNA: TGTGCCAGCAGTTGGAACAGGGTCAACAATGAGCAGTTCTTC. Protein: CASSWNRVNNEQFF.

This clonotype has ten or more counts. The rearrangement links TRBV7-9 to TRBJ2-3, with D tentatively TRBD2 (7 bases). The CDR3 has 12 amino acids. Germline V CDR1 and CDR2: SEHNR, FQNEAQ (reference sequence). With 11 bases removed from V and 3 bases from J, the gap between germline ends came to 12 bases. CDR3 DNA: TGTGCCGGGGGGGGACAAACAGATACGCAGTATTTT. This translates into CAGGGQTDTQYF.

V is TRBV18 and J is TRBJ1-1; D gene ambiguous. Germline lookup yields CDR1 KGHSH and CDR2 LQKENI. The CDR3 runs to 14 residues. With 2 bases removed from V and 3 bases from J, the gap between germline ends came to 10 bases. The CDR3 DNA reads TGTGCCAGCTCACCAGTGACTGGCGACACTGAAGCTTTCTTT. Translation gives CASSPVTGDTEAFF.

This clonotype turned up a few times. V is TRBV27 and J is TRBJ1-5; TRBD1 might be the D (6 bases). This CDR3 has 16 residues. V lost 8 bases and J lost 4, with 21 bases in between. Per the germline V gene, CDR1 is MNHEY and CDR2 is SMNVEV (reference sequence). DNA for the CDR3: TGTGCCAGCGGCACCTACCAAGGAGGGGGAAATCAGCCCCAGCATTTT. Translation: CASGTYQGGGNQPQHF.

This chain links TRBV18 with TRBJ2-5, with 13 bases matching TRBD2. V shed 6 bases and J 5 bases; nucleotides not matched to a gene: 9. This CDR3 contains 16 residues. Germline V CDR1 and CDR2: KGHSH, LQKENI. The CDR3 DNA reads TGTGCCAGCTCCCCGGGACTAGCGGGAAGCTGGGAGACCCAGTACTTC. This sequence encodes CASSPGLAGSWETQYF.

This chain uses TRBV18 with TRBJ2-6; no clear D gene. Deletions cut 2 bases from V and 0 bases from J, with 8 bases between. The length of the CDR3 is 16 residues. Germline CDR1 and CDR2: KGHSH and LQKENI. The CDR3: CASSPSRLSGANVLTF. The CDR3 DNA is TGTGCCAGCTCACCAAGTAGACTCTCTGGGGCCAACGTCCTGACTTTC.

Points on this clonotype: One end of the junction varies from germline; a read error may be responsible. In DNA, the CDR3 is TGTCCCAGCAGTTTCCCACTACGACAGGGGGCGGCGTTTGAGCAGTTCTTC. It translates to CPSSFPLRQGAAFEQFF. The V and J genes are TRBV6-5 and TRBJ2-1; 10 bases fit TRBD1. The CDR3 runs to 17 residues. Germline loops: CDR1 MNHEY, CDR2 SVGAGI.

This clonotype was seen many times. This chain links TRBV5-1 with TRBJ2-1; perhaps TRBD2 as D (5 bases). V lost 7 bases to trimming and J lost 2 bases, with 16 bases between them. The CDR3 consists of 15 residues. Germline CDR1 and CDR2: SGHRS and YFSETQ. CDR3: CASSRDHPTYNEQFF. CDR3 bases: TGCGCCAGCTCCCGGGATCACCCTACCTACAATGAGCAGTTCTTC.

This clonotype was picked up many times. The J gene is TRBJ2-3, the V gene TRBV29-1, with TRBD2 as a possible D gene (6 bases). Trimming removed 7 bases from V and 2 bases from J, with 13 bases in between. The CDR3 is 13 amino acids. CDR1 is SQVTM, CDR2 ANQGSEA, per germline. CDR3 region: CSAKPGVTDTQYF. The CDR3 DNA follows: TGCAGCGCCAAGCCGGGGGTCACAGATACGCAGTATTTT.

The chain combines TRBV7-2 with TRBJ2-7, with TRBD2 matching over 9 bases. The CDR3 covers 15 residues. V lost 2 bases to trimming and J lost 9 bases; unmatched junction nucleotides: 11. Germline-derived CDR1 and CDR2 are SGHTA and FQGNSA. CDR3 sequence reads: CASSLTPLGGRVQYF. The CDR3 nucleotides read TGTGCCAGCAGCTTAACCCCCCTTGGCGGGAGGGTGCAGTACTTC.

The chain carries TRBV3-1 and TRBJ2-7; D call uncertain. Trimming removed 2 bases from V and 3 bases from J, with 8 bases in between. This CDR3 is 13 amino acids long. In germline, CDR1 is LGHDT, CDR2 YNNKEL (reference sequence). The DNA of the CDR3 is TGTGCCAGCAGCCAACTCCAGAGCTACGAGCAGTACTTC. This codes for CASSQLQSYEQYF.

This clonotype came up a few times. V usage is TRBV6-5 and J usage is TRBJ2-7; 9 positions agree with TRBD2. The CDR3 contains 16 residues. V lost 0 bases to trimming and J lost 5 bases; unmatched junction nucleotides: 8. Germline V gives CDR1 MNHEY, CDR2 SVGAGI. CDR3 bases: TGTGCCAGCAGTTACTCGAAGTTGGTAGCGGGAGACGAGCAGTACTTC. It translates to CASSYSKLVAGDEQYF.

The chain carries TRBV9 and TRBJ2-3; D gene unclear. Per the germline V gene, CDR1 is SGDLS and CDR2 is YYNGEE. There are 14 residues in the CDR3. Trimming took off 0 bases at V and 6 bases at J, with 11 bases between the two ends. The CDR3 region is CASSVGPSEDTQYF. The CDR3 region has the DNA TGTGCCAGCAGCGTAGGGCCTTCGGAGGATACGCAGTATTTT.

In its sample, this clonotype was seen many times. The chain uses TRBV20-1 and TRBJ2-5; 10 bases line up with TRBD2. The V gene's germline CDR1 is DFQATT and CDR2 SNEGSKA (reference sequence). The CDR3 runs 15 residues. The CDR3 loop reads CSSPGLAVYQETQYF. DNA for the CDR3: TGCAGCAGCCCTGGACTAGCGGTCTACCAAGAGACCCAGTACTTC.

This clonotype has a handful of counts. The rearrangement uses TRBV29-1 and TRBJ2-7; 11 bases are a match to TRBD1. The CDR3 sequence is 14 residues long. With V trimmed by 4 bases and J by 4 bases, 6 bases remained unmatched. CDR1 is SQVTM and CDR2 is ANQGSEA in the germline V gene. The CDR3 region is CSVGSGQGVYEQYF. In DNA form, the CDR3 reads TGCAGCGTTGGCTCGGGACAGGGGGTTTACGAGCAGTACTTC.

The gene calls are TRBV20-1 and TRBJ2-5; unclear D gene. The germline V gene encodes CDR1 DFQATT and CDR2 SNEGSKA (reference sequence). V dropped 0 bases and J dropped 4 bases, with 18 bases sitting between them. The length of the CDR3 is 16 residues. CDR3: CSARDSRLTKGETQYF. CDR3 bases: TGCAGTGCTAGAGATTCACGGCTAACCAAGGGAGAGACCCAGTACTTC.

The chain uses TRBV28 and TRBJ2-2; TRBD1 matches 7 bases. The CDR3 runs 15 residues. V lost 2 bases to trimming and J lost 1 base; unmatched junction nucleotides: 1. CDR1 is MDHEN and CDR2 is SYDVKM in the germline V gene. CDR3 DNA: TGTGCCAGCAGTTTAGGACAGGAGAACACCGGGGAGCTGTTTTTT. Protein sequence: CASSLGQENTGELFF.

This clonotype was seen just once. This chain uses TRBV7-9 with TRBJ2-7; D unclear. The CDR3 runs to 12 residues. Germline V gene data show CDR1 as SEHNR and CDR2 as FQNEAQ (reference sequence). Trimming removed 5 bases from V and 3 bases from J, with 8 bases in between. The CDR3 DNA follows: TGTGCCAGCAGCAATGGATACTACGAGCAGTACTTC. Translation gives CASSNGYYEQYF. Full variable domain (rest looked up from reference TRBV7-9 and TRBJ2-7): DTGVSQNPRHKITKRGQNVTFRCDPISEHNRLYWYRQTLGQGPEFLTYFQNEAQLEKSRLLSDRFSAERPKGSFSTLEIQRTEQGDSAMYLCASSNGYYEQYFGPGTRLTVT.

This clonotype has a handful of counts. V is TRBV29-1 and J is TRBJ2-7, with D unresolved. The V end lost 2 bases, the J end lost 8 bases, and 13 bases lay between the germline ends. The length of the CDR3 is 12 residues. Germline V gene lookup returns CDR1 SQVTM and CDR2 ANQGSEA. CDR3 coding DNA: TGCAGCGTTGAAACGGCCTTCGCCCAGCAGTACTTC. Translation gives CSVETAFAQQYF.

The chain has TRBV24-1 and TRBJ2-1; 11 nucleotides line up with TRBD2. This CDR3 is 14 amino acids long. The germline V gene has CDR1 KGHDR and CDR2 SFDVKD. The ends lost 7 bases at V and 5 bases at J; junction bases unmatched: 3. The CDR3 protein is CATRGLADHNEQFF. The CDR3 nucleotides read TGTGCCACCAGGGGACTAGCGGATCACAATGAGCAGTTCTTC.

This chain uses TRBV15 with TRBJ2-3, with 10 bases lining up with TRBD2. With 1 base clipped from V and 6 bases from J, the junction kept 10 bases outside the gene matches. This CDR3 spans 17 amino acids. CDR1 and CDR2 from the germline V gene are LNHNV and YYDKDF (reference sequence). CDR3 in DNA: TGTGCCACCAGCAGAGGGGACCTAGCGGGAGACGTGGATACGCAGTATTTT. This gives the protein CATSRGDLAGDVDTQYF.

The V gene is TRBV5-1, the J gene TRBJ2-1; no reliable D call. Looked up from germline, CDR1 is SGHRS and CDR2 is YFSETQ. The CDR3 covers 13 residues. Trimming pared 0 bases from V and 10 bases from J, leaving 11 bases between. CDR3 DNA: TGCGCCAGCAGCTTGGGGGATTTGGGAGAGCAGTTCTTC. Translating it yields CASSLGDLGEQFF.

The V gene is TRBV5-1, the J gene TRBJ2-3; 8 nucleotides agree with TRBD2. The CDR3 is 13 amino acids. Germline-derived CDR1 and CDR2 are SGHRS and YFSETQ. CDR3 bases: TGCGCAACAGCGGGGGCGCGCACAGATACGCAGTATTTT. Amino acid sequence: CATAGARTDTQYF.

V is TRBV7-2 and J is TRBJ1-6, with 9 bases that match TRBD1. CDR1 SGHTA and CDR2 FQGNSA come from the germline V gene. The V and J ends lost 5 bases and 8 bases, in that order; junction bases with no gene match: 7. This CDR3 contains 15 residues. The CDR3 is CASSPGQGRDSPLHF. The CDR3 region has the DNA TGTGCCAGCAGCCCGGGACAGGGACGGGATTCACCCCTCCACTTT.